The 25 T cell receptor beta chains in this list originate from one sample, sequenced in a study of blood T cell repertoires in COVID-19. Libraries were prepared by immunoSEQ multiplex PCR; TCRdb keeps only in-frame clonotypes and omits some of them. There are a few hundred thousand clones in the sample; around 84% occur only once, and 1.4% lies in the top ten. The specimen was peripheral blood. Source of these receptors: a woman aged 40 to 50 who had recovered from COVID-19.

On this clone: Other DNA sequences within the sample encode an identical CDR3. The chain joins TRBV18 to TRBJ1-1; D is uncertain. This CDR3 contains 14 residues. V lost 0 bases, J lost 4 bases, and 9 bases lay in between. CDR1 is KGHSH and CDR2 is LQKENI in the germline V gene. The CDR3 nucleotides are TGTGCCAGCTCACCACCGGGAGGGAGCACTGAAGCTTTCTTT. Translation: CASSPPGGSTEAFF.

The rearrangement joins TRBV6-6 to TRBJ1-4; D possibly corresponds to TRBD1 (5 bases). Trimming shortened V by 8 bases and J by 5 bases, and 12 bases separated the two germline ends. The germline gives CDR1 MNHNY, CDR2 SVGAGI (reference sequence). This CDR3 is built from 13 residues. CDR3 sequence (DNA): TGTGCCAGCGCGGAAAACAGGAATGAAAAACTGTTTTTT. Its translation: CASAENRNEKLFF.

Only a few counts were recorded for this clone. The rearrangement links TRBV5-8 to TRBJ1-2; maybe TRBD1 (5 bases). Germline assignment: CDR1 SGHTS and CDR2 YDEGEE. V was trimmed by 0 bases and J by 5 bases, leaving 8 bases between them. CDR3 size: 13 residues. In DNA, the CDR3 is TGTGCCAGCAGCTTGGCGTCAGGGTATGGCTACACCTTC. This encodes CASSLASGYGYTF.

The V call is TRBV5-4, the J call TRBJ1-2; 12 bases are shared with TRBD1. This CDR3 has 17 amino acids. The junction had 7 bases not matched to a gene; V was cut back by 4 bases and J by 0 bases. Germline values: CDR1 SGHNT, CDR2 YYREEE (reference sequence). The CDR3 coding sequence is TGTGCCAGCAGCCCGGGACAGGGGGCAAGAACTAACTATGGCTACACCTTC. Protein sequence: CASSPGQGARTNYGYTF.

The CDR3 DNA sequence: TGTGCCAGCAGCTTGGGACTATATAACAATGAGCAGTTCTTC. As protein: CASSLGLYNNEQFF. The V and J genes are TRBV2 and TRBJ2-1, with 7 bases fitting TRBD2. CDR1 is SNHLY, CDR2 FYNNEI, per germline. This CDR3 comprises 14 residues. The J segment lost 5 bases and the V segment lost 6 bases, leaving 7 bases of the junction unmatched.

The chain joins TRBV10-3 to TRBJ1-1; possible D gene TRBD1, 5 bases. The germline CDR1 and CDR2 sequences are ENHRY and SYGVKD. The CDR3 runs 13 residues. V was pared by 6 bases and J by 1 base, with 9 bases between. The CDR3 nucleotides are TGTGCCATCAGACCGACAGCGAACACTGAAGCTTTCTTT. This sequence encodes CAIRPTANTEAFF.

In nucleotides, the CDR3 is TGTGCCAGTAGTATACGCGGACAGGGTGTCGCCTGGGCTGAAGCTTTCTTT. This sequence encodes CASSIRGQGVAWAEAFF. The V call is TRBV19, the J call TRBJ1-1, with 8 bases that match TRBD1. The CDR3 length is 17 residues. V shed 2 bases and J 6 bases; nucleotides not matched to a gene: 14. Germline loops: CDR1 LNHDA, CDR2 SQIVND (reference sequence).

The CDR3 protein is CSVNRLNYGYTF. The CDR3 DNA follows: TGCAGCGTTAACAGGCTTAACTATGGCTACACCTTC. J is TRBJ1-2 and V is TRBV29-1, with a weak D call TRBD1 (5 bases). V lost 5 bases and J 1 base, leaving 8 bases between the germline ends. Germline CDR1 is SQVTM and CDR2 is ANQGSEA. CDR3 length: 12 amino acids.

V usage is TRBV9 and J usage is TRBJ1-6, with TRBD1 matching 7 bases. Trimming removed 4 bases from V and 5 bases from J; junction bases left unmatched: 6. This CDR3 region has 15 residues. Germline values: CDR1 SGDLS, CDR2 YYNGEE. DNA for the CDR3: TGTGCCAGCAGCAACCGGGACAGTAATAATTCACCCCTCCACTTT. Residues: CASSNRDSNNSPLHF.

This chain connects TRBV9 to TRBJ2-4, with 11 bases aligning to TRBD2. There are 17 residues in the CDR3. Germline assignment: CDR1 SGDLS and CDR2 YYNGEE. V was clipped by 3 bases and J by 9 bases; unmatched bases: 14. CDR3 DNA: TGTGCCAGCAGCGCCAGCGGTAGCGGGGGGGCCCGGGCCATTCAGTACTTC. Its translation: CASSASGSGGARAIQYF.

CDR3 sequence reads: CASSLSGASAGELFF. In nucleotides, the CDR3 is TGTGCCAGCAGTTTAAGCGGGGCCTCGGCCGGGGAGCTGTTTTTT. The chain has TRBV28 and TRBJ2-2; 7 nucleotides agree with TRBD2. Germline loops: CDR1 MDHEN, CDR2 SYDVKM. This CDR3 is built from 15 residues. The V gene end was trimmed by 2 bases and the J gene end by 6 bases; junction bases not matched to a gene: 6. Full variable domain (missing parts from reference TRBV28 and TRBJ2-2): DVKVTQSSRYLVKRTGEKVFLECVQDMDHENMFWYRQDPGLGLRLIYFSYDVKMKEKGDIPEGYSVSREKKERFSLILESASTNQTSMYLCASSLSGASAGELFFGEGSRLTVL.

V gene TRBV6-5 combines with J gene TRBJ2-1; no definite D call. Trimming stripped 3 bases from V and 8 bases from J, with 11 bases between. Germline V gives CDR1 MNHEY, CDR2 SVGAGI. The CDR3 has 13 residues. The CDR3 region has the DNA TGTGCCAGCAGTTATGGAGCGTTGGATGAGCAGTTCTTC. Amino acids: CASSYGALDEQFF.

The chain couples TRBV6-5 to TRBJ1-2; TRBD1 might be the D (5 bases). This CDR3 has 14 amino acids. Trimming removed 0 bases from V and 3 bases from J, with 8 bases in between. Germline CDR1 MNHEY, CDR2 SVGAGI. In DNA, the CDR3 is TGTGCCAGCAGTTACTCGCCGACAGACTATGGCTACACCTTC. This sequence encodes CASSYSPTDYGYTF.

The chain uses TRBV7-9 and TRBJ1-4; perhaps TRBD1 as D (6 bases). CDR3 length equals 16 residues. CDR1 and CDR2 (germline): SEHNR, FQNEAQ (reference sequence). V was cut by 5 bases and J by 0 bases, with 13 bases left in between. Written as DNA, the CDR3 is TGTGCCAGCAGCGCTGAAGGACAGACAACTAATGAAAAACTGTTTTTT. Protein product: CASSAEGQTTNEKLFF.

The chain carries TRBV5-1 and TRBJ1-4; D unclear. The germline V gene has CDR1 SGHRS and CDR2 YFSETQ. The CDR3 extends over 13 amino acids. Trimming took 6 bases from V and 4 from J, leaving 10 bases between them. CDR3 in amino acids: CASTGGDNEKLFF. The DNA of the CDR3 is TGCGCCAGCACAGGAGGAGATAATGAAAAACTGTTTTTT.

The chain combines TRBV19 with TRBJ1-4; D possibly corresponds to TRBD1 (6 bases). The CDR3 has 14 residues. The germline V gene encodes CDR1 LNHDA and CDR2 SQIVND (reference sequence). The ends were cut back, 3 bases at V and 8 bases at J, with 13 bases in the middle. This CDR3 reads CASSIDRIDEKLFF. CDR3 in DNA: TGTGCCAGTAGTATTGACAGGATCGACGAAAAACTGTTTTTT.

This clone appeared a single time. The V and J genes are TRBV5-1 and TRBJ2-7, with D possibly TRBD1 on 5 matching bases. CDR3 size: 12 residues. Deletions cut 2 bases from V and 5 bases from J, with 8 bases between. Germline CDR1 is SGHRS and CDR2 is YFSETQ. This CDR3 reads CASSFSRDEQYF. The CDR3 bases are TGCGCCAGCAGCTTTAGCAGGGACGAGCAGTACTTC.

V gene TRBV6-5 combines with J gene TRBJ2-3; a weak D match, TRBD2 (6 bases). Germline V gives CDR1 MNHEY, CDR2 SVGAGI. This CDR3 has 14 amino acids. V was cut by 6 bases and J by 5 bases, with 15 bases left in between. CDR3 DNA: TGTGCCAGCAGCTCCAGGGCGGGGCTAGATACGCAGTATTTT. Its translation: CASSSRAGLDTQYF.

The chain has TRBV28 and TRBJ2-1; TRBD2 matches 14 bases. V trimming: 3 bases; J trimming: 9 bases; junction bases outside the gene matches: 4. This CDR3 spans 15 amino acids. Per germline, CDR1 MDHEN and CDR2 SYDVKM. CDR3 nucleotides: TGTGCCAGCAGTTTCCGGACTAGCGGGGGGACTGAGCAGTTCTTC. Encoded protein: CASSFRTSGGTEQFF.

The V and J genes are TRBV19 and TRBJ2-2; the D is unclear. Germline lookup yields CDR1 LNHDA and CDR2 SQIVND (reference sequence). The CDR3 loop spans 12 amino acids. The V end lost 5 bases, the J end lost 4 bases, and 5 bases lay between the germline ends. CDR3 sequence reads: CASSYLTGELFF. The CDR3 DNA follows: TGTGCCAGTAGTTATCTCACCGGGGAGCTGTTTTTT.

This clone was seen a single time. The chain has TRBV19 and TRBJ1-2, with D perhaps matching TRBD1 (5 bases). With 4 bases removed from V and 0 bases from J, the gap between germline ends came to 21 bases. The CDR3 loop spans 18 amino acids. The germline V gene encodes CDR1 LNHDA and CDR2 SQIVND (reference sequence). The CDR3: CASSTAGGAAGPNYGYTF. Written as DNA, the CDR3 is TGTGCCAGTAGTACTGCCGGGGGAGCGGCGGGCCCTAACTATGGCTACACCTTC.

The table lists this clone with a count of one. The V and J genes are TRBV6-2 or TRBV6-3 and TRBJ2-3; 12 nucleotides line up with TRBD2. The V gene's germline CDR1 is MNHEY and CDR2 SVGEGT. The CDR3 has 17 residues. The V gene end was trimmed by 4 bases and the J gene end by 5 bases; junction bases not matched to a gene: 10. The CDR3 nucleotides are TGTGCCAGCAGTTCCCCAAGACTAGCGGGGGTGGTAGATACGCAGTATTTT. The encoded protein is CASSSPRLAGVVDTQYF.

The V and J genes are TRBV18 and TRBJ2-4; TRBD1 matches 9 bases. The CDR3 totals 15 residues. Germline-derived CDR1 and CDR2 are KGHSH and LQKENI. V lost 5 bases, J lost 1 base, and 3 bases stayed unmatched. CDR3 sequence reads: CASSTGQGAKNIQYF. The DNA of the CDR3 is TGTGCCAGCTCAACGGGACAGGGCGCCAAAAACATTCAGTACTTC. The full variable domain, completed using reference TRBV18 and TRBJ2-4, is NAGVMQNPRHLVRRRGQEARLRCSPMKGHSHVYWYRQLPEEGLKFMVYLQKENIIDESGMPKERFSAEFPKEGPSILRIQQVVRGDSAAYFCASSTGQGAKNIQYFGAGTRLSVL.

The J gene is TRBJ1-5, the V gene TRBV10-3; D unresolved. The CDR3 spans 14 residues. CDR1 is ENHRY, CDR2 SYGVKD, per germline. V was cut by 1 base and J by 3 bases, with 7 bases left in between. The CDR3 DNA reads TGTGCCATCAGTGAGTTCCGGGACAATCAGCCCCAGCATTTT. Translation: CAISEFRDNQPQHF.

V usage is TRBV28 and J usage is TRBJ2-1, with D perhaps matching TRBD2 (6 bases). Trimming shortened V by 4 bases and J by 4 bases, and 17 bases separated the two germline ends. Germline values: CDR1 MDHEN, CDR2 SYDVKM. CDR3 length: 16 amino acids. CDR3 sequence (DNA): TGTGCCAGCAGTTCCCCCAGCGGGCTCCTTTACAATGAGCAGTTCTTC. Amino acids: CASSSPSGLLYNEQFF.